This is a list of T cell receptor beta chains from one sample in a study of CD8+ T cells in alopecia areata. TCRdb keeps only in-frame clones here, not all; method: immunoSEQ multiplex PCR. The top ten hold roughly 17% of the sample, which has under 110,000 clones, 60% seen once. The specimen comprised CD8+ T cells sorted from blood, sampled between weeks 55 and 65, from a patient treated with tofacitinib. The receptor source for this set is a human donor with alopecia areata. Each CDR3 is given with its conserved first and last residue. A D gene is named only where the DNA matches it firmly. The size of a clone is reported for some rows only, either as once, few or many, or as a class for expanded clones.

CDR3 protein	CDR3 DNA	D gene	V gene	J gene	clone size
CASKFSGSDSGANVLTF	TGTGCCAGTAAGTTTAGCGGATCCGACTCTGGGGCCAACGTCCTGACTTTC	NA	TRBV19	TRBJ2-6	NA
CASSVPGAVSNQPQHF	TGTGCCAGCAGTGTTCCGGGGGCAGTTAGCAATCAGCCCCAGCATTTT	NA	TRBV2	TRBJ1-5	NA
CASSHRGKDEKLFF	TGTGCCAGCAGCCACAGGGGTAAAGATGAAAAACTGTTTTTT	TRBD1	TRBV7-8	TRBJ1-4	NA
CASNTGMDSPLHF	TGCGCCAGCAATACAGGGATGGATTCACCCCTCCACTTT	NA	TRBV10-2	TRBJ1-6	NA
CASSEPGDTEAFF	TGTGCCAGCAGTGAACCAGGGGATACTGAAGCTTTCTTT	NA	TRBV25-1	TRBJ1-1	NA
CAWSRDYNEQFF	TGTGCCTGGAGTCGGGATTACAATGAGCAGTTCTTC	NA	TRBV30	TRBJ2-1	NA
CAWSDLVPEQYF	TGTGCCTGGAGTGATCTAGTTCCCGAGCAGTACTTC	NA	TRBV30	TRBJ2-7	NA
CASSQIGRREQYF	TGCGCCAGCAGCCAAATAGGGAGGCGCGAGCAGTACTTC	NA	TRBV4-1	TRBJ2-7	NA
CASREGTGGTDTQYF	TGTGCCAGCAGAGAGGGGACAGGGGGCACAGATACGCAGTATTTT	TRBD1	TRBV2	TRBJ2-3	NA
CASSSTSGGAYEQFF	TGTGCCAGCAGCTCAACTAGCGGGGGGGCTTATGAGCAGTTCTTC	TRBD2	TRBV5-4	TRBJ2-1	few
CASSHRDRTNYGYTF	TGTGCCAGCAGTCACCGGGACCGAACTAACTATGGCTACACCTTC	NA	TRBV6-6	TRBJ1-2	NA
CASSFRGRGNTEAFF	TGTGCCAGCAGCTTCAGGGGTAGGGGGAACACTGAAGCTTTCTTT	NA	TRBV7-2	TRBJ1-1	NA
CASSLFKDRADTGELFF	TGCGCCAGCAGCTTATTCAAGGACAGGGCGGACACCGGGGAGCTGTTTTTT	TRBD1	TRBV5-1	TRBJ2-2	NA
CASSQGPEAFF	TGTGCCAGCAGCCAGGGCCCTGAAGCTTTCTTT	NA	TRBV5-6	TRBJ1-1	few
CASSVGNSPLHF	TGTGCCAGCAGCGTAGGTAATTCACCCCTCCACTTT	NA	TRBV9	TRBJ1-6	NA